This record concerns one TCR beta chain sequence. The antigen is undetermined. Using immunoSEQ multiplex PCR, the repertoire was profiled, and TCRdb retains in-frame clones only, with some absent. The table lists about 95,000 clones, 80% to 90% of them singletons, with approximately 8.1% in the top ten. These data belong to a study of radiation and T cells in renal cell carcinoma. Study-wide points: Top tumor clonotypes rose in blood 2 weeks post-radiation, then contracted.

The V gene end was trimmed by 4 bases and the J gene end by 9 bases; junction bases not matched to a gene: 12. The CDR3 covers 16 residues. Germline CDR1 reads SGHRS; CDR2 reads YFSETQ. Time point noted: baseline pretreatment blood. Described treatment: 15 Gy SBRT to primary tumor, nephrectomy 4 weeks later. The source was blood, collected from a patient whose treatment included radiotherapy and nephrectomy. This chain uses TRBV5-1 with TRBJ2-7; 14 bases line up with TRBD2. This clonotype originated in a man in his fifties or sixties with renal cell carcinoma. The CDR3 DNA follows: TGCGCCAGCAGCGAGGCCCCGGGACTAGCGGGAGAGGGGCAGTACTTC. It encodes CASSEAPGLAGEGQYF.